The 30 T cell receptor beta chains in this list originate from one sample, sequenced in a study of blood T cell repertoires in COVID-19. Data came from immunoSEQ multiplex PCR; TCRdb stores just in-frame clones and leaves some out. This table has approximately 49,000 clones, roughly 86% appearing once. The source material was peripheral blood. The receptors come from a man aged 50 or older with active COVID-19.

CDR3 in DNA: TGTGCCAGCTCACCGGTTAGACAGTCTCAATTATATGGCTACACCTTC. It encodes CASSPVRQSQLYGYTF. V gene TRBV18 combines with J gene TRBJ1-2, with D maybe TRBD1 (5 bases). Germline V lookup: CDR1 KGHSH, CDR2 LQKENI. This CDR3 comprises 16 residues. Trimming pared 3 bases from V and 5 bases from J, leaving 19 bases between.

V and J are TRBV11-2 and TRBJ2-7, with 11 bases fitting TRBD2. The trim removed 7 bases at V and 0 bases at J, leaving 5 bases unmatched. In germline, CDR1 is SGHAT, CDR2 FQNNGV. The CDR3 sequence is 15 residues long. CDR3 sequence reads: CASKETSGSSYEQYV. CDR3 DNA: TGTGCCAGCAAAGAAACTAGCGGGAGCTCCTACGAGCAGTACGTC.

The V gene is TRBV6-5, the J gene TRBJ2-7, with TRBD1 matching 7 bases. Per the germline V gene, CDR1 is MNHEY and CDR2 is SVGAGI. This CDR3 spans 14 amino acids. V lost 6 bases to trimming and J lost 3 bases; unmatched junction nucleotides: 8. The CDR3 is CASSDRDSLYEQYF. The DNA for the CDR3 is TGTGCCAGCAGCGACCGGGACAGCCTCTACGAGCAGTACTTC.

The chain links TRBV5-6 to TRBJ2-5; perhaps TRBD1 as D (6 bases). CDR1 and CDR2 from the germline V gene are SGHDT and YYEEEE. Trimming removed 6 bases from V and 2 bases from J, with 17 bases in between. This CDR3 region has 15 residues. Here the CDR3 DNA reads TGTGCCAGCATCCCGAGGGGGATCGGGCAAGAGACCCAGTACTTC. It translates to CASIPRGIGQETQYF.

The chain couples TRBV5-1 to TRBJ2-1; unclear D gene. The CDR3 is 14 amino acids. CDR1 and CDR2 from the germline V gene are SGHRS and YFSETQ. Trimming pared 2 bases from V and 6 bases from J, leaving 12 bases between. This chain's CDR3 is CASSFRIDLNEQFF. For the CDR3, the DNA is TGCGCCAGCAGCTTTAGAATTGATCTCAATGAGCAGTTCTTC.

The V and J genes are TRBV9 and TRBJ2-1; 8 nucleotides match TRBD2. V trimming: 3 bases; J trimming: 9 bases; junction bases outside the gene matches: 20. CDR3 length: 18 residues. Germline lookup yields CDR1 SGDLS and CDR2 YYNGEE. The CDR3 loop is CASSARHGTVAGRGEQFF. In nucleotides, the CDR3 is TGTGCCAGCAGCGCTCGCCACGGGACCGTCGCCGGGAGGGGTGAGCAGTTCTTC.

This chain uses TRBV6-5 with TRBJ1-2; possible D gene TRBD1, 5 bases. CDR3 length: 13 residues. Trimming took 6 bases from V and 5 from J, leaving 13 bases between them. Germline V gene data show CDR1 as MNHEY and CDR2 as SVGAGI. Here the CDR3 reads CASRKVTDYGYTF. The CDR3 DNA is TGTGCCAGCAGAAAGGTGACAGATTATGGCTACACCTTC.

CDR3 nucleotides: TGTGCCAGCAGCTTACCGGGACTAGCGGGATTAAGAGAGACCCAGTACTTC. This gives the protein CASSLPGLAGLRETQYF. The gene calls are TRBV7-2 and TRBJ2-5; 13 nucleotides line up with TRBD2. The germline V gene encodes CDR1 SGHTA and CDR2 FQGNSA. V was clipped by 2 bases and J by 4 bases; unmatched bases: 7. The CDR3 length is 17 residues.

The chain combines TRBV15 with TRBJ2-3; 9 nucleotides agree with TRBD1. Trimming took 5 bases from V and 3 from J; bases not matched to a gene: 6. The germline CDR1 and CDR2 sequences are LNHNV and YYDKDF (reference sequence). This CDR3 contains 15 residues. The CDR3, as DNA: TGTGCCACCAGCGGCGGACAGGGGAGAACAGATACGCAGTATTTT. Protein product: CATSGGQGRTDTQYF.

This chain links TRBV10-2 with TRBJ1-5; D remains ambiguous. Germline V gene data show CDR1 as WSHSY and CDR2 as SAAADI. CDR3 length equals 12 residues. Trimming left V 8 bases short and J 3 bases short, with 8 bases between. CDR3 sequence: CASARVNQPQHF. CDR3 coding DNA: TGCGCCAGCGCAAGAGTCAATCAGCCCCAGCATTTT.

The chain couples TRBV2 to TRBJ1-2, with 10 positions matching TRBD1. Unmatched junction bases numbered 9, after V lost 9 bases and J lost 14 bases. Germline CDR1 reads SNHLY; CDR2 reads FYNNEI. The CDR3 is made up of 11 amino acids. CDR3 loop: CARLWDRGFTF. CDR3 nucleotides: TGTGCCAGATTGTGGGACAGGGGATTTACCTTC.

This chain joins TRBV7-9 and TRBJ1-4; D is possibly TRBD1 (6 bases). Between the trimmed V and J ends, which lost 11 bases and 1 base, there was a span of 11 bases. CDR1 and CDR2 (germline): SEHNR, FQNEAQ (reference sequence). The CDR3 has 13 amino acids. For the CDR3, the DNA is TGTGCCGCCAGGACAGTAACTAATGAAAAACTGTTTTTT. Amino acid sequence: CAARTVTNEKLFF.

The V call is TRBV9, the J call TRBJ2-3; 9 bases line up with TRBD2. CDR1 SGDLS and CDR2 YYNGEE come from the germline V gene. The CDR3 runs 15 residues. V shed 0 bases and J 11 bases; nucleotides not matched to a gene: 10. CDR3 DNA sequence: TGTGCCAGCAGCGTAGCAGAGACTAGCGGAGGACGGCAGTATTTT. Protein: CASSVAETSGGRQYF. The whole variable domain, filled in from reference TRBV9 and TRBJ2-3, reads DSGVTQTPKHLITATGQRVTLRCSPRSGDLSVYWYQQSLDQGLQFLIQYYNGEERAKGNILERFSAQQFPDLHSELNLSSLELGDSALYFCASSVAETSGGRQYFGPGTRLTVL.

This clone was picked up one time. For the CDR3, the DNA is TGTGCCATCGGAGGACTAGCGGGTCTCGCGAACACCGGGGAGCTGTTTTTT. It is translated as CAIGGLAGLANTGELFF. This chain uses TRBV10-3 with TRBJ2-2, with 11 bases fitting TRBD2. Looked up from germline, CDR1 is ENHRY and CDR2 is SYGVKD. The CDR3 extends over 17 amino acids. V lost 8 bases, J lost 0 bases, and 8 bases stayed unmatched.

J is TRBJ2-5 and V is TRBV11-2; 8 positions agree with TRBD1. Looked up from germline, CDR1 is SGHAT and CDR2 is FQNNGV. Losses at the gene ends were 5 bases for V and 7 bases for J; bases not matched to a gene: 6. This CDR3 has 13 residues. The CDR3 region has the DNA TGTGCCAGCAGCCTAGGACAGGGAAGGACCCAGTACTTC. Its translation is CASSLGQGRTQYF. Based on the CDR3 plus reference TRBV11-2 and TRBJ2-5, the full variable domain is EAGVAQSPRYKIIEKRQSVAFWCNPISGHATLYWYQQILGQGPKLLIQFQNNGVVDDSQLPKDRFSAERLKGVDSTLKIQPAKLEDSAVYLCASSLGQGRTQYFGPGTRLLVL.

Concerning this clone: Germline is not matched at one junction end, which may reflect a read error. The genes are TRBV11-3 and TRBJ2-3; tentatively, D is TRBD1 (6 bases). The CDR3 has 16 amino acids. Germline V gives CDR1 SGHNT, CDR2 YENEEA. As DNA, the CDR3 is TGTGCCAGCAGCCTAGAGCACAGGGTATCGGGAGATACGCAGTATTTT. Translation gives CASSLEHRVSGDTQYF.

In this sample, this clone turned up once. CDR3 amino acids: CASSVVSNTEAFF. In DNA form, the CDR3 reads TGTGCCAGCAGCGTAGTATCGAACACTGAAGCTTTCTTT. V is TRBV9 and J is TRBJ1-1; D gene ambiguous. V was trimmed by 0 bases and J by 1 base, leaving 4 bases between them. This CDR3 comprises 13 residues. Per germline, CDR1 SGDLS and CDR2 YYNGEE.

The CDR3 DNA reads TGTGCCAGCAGCCCTAATTCGGGGGTTCGAGATACGCAGTATTTT. Its protein product is CASSPNSGVRDTQYF. The chain joins TRBV9 to TRBJ2-3; the D gene is possibly TRBD2 (6 bases). V shed 4 bases and J shed 5 bases, with 17 bases lying between them. There are 15 residues in the CDR3. Germline CDR1 reads SGDLS; CDR2 reads YYNGEE.

V and J are TRBV11-2 and TRBJ2-7; unclear D gene. V was shortened by 1 base and J by 7 bases, with 8 bases between the two germline ends. The CDR3 length is 12 residues. Looked up from germline, CDR1 is SGHAT and CDR2 is FQNNGV. Here the CDR3 DNA reads TGTGCCAGCAGCTTAGGCGGTTGGGAGCAGTACGTC. Translating gives CASSLGGWEQYV.

The chain employs TRBV6-2 or TRBV6-3 and TRBJ1-2; D is uncertain. V lost 1 base and J lost 6, with 15 bases in between. CDR1 is MNHEY and CDR2 is SVGEGT in the germline V gene. This CDR3 is built from 15 residues. CDR3 protein: CASSYWEGTRHGYTF. The CDR3 nucleotides read TGTGCCAGCAGTTACTGGGAGGGTACGCGTCATGGCTACACCTTC.

The CDR3 DNA is TGTGCCAGCAGTGCGCGGGGCAAAATTAGGTCCTACGAGCAGTACTTC. This codes for CASSARGKIRSYEQYF. The chain joins TRBV6-1 to TRBJ2-7, with D perhaps TRBD2 (6 bases). In germline, CDR1 is MNHNS, CDR2 SASEGT. V lost 4 bases to trimming and J lost 1 base, with 17 bases between them. This CDR3 has 16 residues.

This chain uses TRBV5-1 with TRBJ2-2; 14 bases map to TRBD2. Trimming cost V 4 bases and J 2 bases; bases outside gene matches: 10. Germline CDR1 SGHRS, CDR2 YFSETQ. The CDR3 consists of 19 residues. The CDR3 region has the DNA TGCGCCAGCAGCGCGGCCAGGACTAGCGGGGGGTTCAACACCGGGGAGCTGTTTTTT. Translated: CASSAARTSGGFNTGELFF.

The chain couples TRBV6-5 to TRBJ1-1; D remains ambiguous. The germline V gene has CDR1 MNHEY and CDR2 SVGAGI. The CDR3 spans 14 residues. V gave up 11 bases and J gave up 4 bases, with 20 bases separating them. The CDR3 here is CAAAQSGRSTEAFF. CDR3 coding DNA: TGTGCCGCCGCCCAATCTGGGAGGTCCACTGAAGCTTTCTTT.

The gene calls are TRBV10-3 and TRBJ1-3, with 9 bases aligning to TRBD1. V was pared by 4 bases and J by 0 bases, with 7 bases of the junction left unmatched. The CDR3 length is 17 residues. Germline CDR1 is ENHRY and CDR2 is SYGVKD. DNA for the CDR3: TGTGCCATCAGTGCCTACCCGGGACAGGGCTCTGGAAACACCATATATTTT. Translation: CAISAYPGQGSGNTIYF.

The sample holds one count of this clone. V is TRBV18 and J is TRBJ1-3; D gene unclear. The CDR3 covers 15 residues. V gave up 1 base and J gave up 6 bases, with 13 bases separating them. The germline gives CDR1 KGHSH, CDR2 LQKENI. The CDR3 here is CASSPRSSVENTIYF. In DNA form, the CDR3 reads TGTGCCAGCTCACCACGTTCCAGCGTAGAAAACACCATATATTTT.

V usage is TRBV9 and J usage is TRBJ1-5; D not resolved. V was trimmed by 3 bases and J by 0 bases, leaving 10 bases between them. CDR1 and CDR2 (germline): SGDLS, YYNGEE. This CDR3 comprises 15 residues. The CDR3 coding sequence is TGTGCCAGCAGCGCCACAATGTATAGCAATCAGCCCCAGCATTTT. This codes for CASSATMYSNQPQHF.

In this sample, this clone turned up a few times. This chain joins TRBV6-1 and TRBJ1-2; D ambiguous. The CDR3 sequence is 12 residues long. V was clipped by 1 base and J by 11 bases, with 11 bases between them. Germline loops: CDR1 MNHNS, CDR2 SASEGT. The CDR3, as DNA: TGTGCCAGCAGTGAAGGGAGGGCGGCGTACACCTTC. It specifies CASSEGRAAYTF.

This clone was found a few times. V is TRBV11-3 and J is TRBJ2-2, with D possibly TRBD1 on 5 matching bases. Germline V gives CDR1 SGHNT, CDR2 YENEEA. Trimming pared 2 bases from V and 2 bases from J, leaving 6 bases between. The CDR3 runs 14 residues. CDR3 residues: CASSLQGNTGELFF. CDR3 coding DNA: TGTGCCAGCAGCTTACAGGGAAACACCGGGGAGCTGTTTTTT.

The J gene is TRBJ1-5, the V gene TRBV6-6; D gene uncertain. The V gene lost 6 bases and the J gene lost 0 bases, with 3 bases spanning the gap. This CDR3 contains 12 residues. Germline V gene sequence: CDR1 MNHNY, CDR2 SVGAGI (reference sequence). The CDR3: CASSGSNQPQHF. As DNA, the CDR3 is TGTGCCAGCAGCGGTAGCAATCAGCCCCAGCATTTT.

The table lists this clone with a few counts. The CDR3 protein is CSASRPGLYQPQHF. In DNA form, the CDR3 reads TGCAGTGCTAGTAGGCCTGGGCTTTATCAGCCCCAGCATTTT. The chain is built from TRBV20-1 and TRBJ1-5; D is undetermined. Germline loops: CDR1 DFQATT, CDR2 SNEGSKA (reference sequence). The CDR3 is made up of 14 amino acids. V lost 3 bases, J lost 5 bases, and 14 bases lay in between.